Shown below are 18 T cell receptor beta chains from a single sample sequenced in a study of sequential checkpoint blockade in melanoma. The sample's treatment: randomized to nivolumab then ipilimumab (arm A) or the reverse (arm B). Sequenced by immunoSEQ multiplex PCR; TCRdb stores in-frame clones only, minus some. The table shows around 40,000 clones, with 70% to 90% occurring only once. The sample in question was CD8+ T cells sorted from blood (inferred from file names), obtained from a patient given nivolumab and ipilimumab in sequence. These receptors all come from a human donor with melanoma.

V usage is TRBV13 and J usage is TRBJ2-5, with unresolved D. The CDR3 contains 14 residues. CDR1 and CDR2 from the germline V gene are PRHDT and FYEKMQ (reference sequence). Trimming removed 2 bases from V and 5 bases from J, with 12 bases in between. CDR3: CASSLIGVRETQYF. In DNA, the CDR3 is TGTGCCAGCAGCTTAATCGGAGTGAGGGAGACCCAGTACTTC.

The CDR3 loop reads CSVLQGRSGANVLTF. CDR3 sequence (DNA): TGCAGCGTTTTGCAGGGCCGCTCTGGGGCCAACGTCCTGACTTTC. This chain links TRBV29-1 with TRBJ2-6; perhaps TRBD1 as D (5 bases). The CDR3 is 15 residues long. V lost 5 bases to trimming and J lost 0 bases, with 11 bases between them. Germline assignment: CDR1 SQVTM and CDR2 ANQGSEA.

CDR3 protein: CASSLGTSGTMNEQFF. CDR3 DNA sequence: TGTGCCAGCAGCCTCGGGACTAGCGGGACGATGAATGAGCAGTTCTTC. The V call is TRBV13, the J call TRBJ2-1; TRBD2 agrees at 13 bases. The germline gives CDR1 PRHDT, CDR2 FYEKMQ (reference sequence). The length of the CDR3 is 16 residues. Trimming cost V 5 bases and J 7 bases; bases outside gene matches: 8.

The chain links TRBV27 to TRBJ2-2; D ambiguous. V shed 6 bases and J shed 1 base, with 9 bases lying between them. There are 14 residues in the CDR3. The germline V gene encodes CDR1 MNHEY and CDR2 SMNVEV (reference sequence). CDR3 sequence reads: CASSTELNTGELFF. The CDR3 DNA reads TGTGCCAGCAGCACGGAGCTGAACACCGGGGAGCTGTTTTTT.

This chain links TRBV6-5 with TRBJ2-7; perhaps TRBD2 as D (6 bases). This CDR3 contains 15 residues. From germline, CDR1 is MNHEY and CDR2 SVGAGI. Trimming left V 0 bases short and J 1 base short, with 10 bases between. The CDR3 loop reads CASSYSGDSSYEQYF. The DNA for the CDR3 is TGTGCCAGCAGTTACTCTGGGGACTCTTCCTACGAGCAGTACTTC.

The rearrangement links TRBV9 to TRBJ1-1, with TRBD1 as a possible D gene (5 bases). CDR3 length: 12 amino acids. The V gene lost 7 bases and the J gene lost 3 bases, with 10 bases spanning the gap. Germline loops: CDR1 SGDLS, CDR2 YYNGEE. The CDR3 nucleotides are TGTGCCAGCGAGGGGAGGGACACTGAAGCTTTCTTT. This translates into CASEGRDTEAFF.

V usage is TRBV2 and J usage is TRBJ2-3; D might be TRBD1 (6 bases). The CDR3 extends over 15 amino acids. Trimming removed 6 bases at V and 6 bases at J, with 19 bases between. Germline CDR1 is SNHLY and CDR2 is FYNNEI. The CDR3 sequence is CASSLTGSFGDTQYF. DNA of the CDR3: TGTGCCAGCAGCCTAACAGGGAGCTTTGGGGATACGCAGTATTTT.

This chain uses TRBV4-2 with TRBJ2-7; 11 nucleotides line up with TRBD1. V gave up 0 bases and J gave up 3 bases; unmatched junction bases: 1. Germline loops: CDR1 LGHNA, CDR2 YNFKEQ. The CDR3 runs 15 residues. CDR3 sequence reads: CASSQEGTGGYEQYF. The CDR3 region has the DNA TGTGCCAGCAGCCAAGAAGGGACAGGGGGCTACGAGCAGTACTTC.

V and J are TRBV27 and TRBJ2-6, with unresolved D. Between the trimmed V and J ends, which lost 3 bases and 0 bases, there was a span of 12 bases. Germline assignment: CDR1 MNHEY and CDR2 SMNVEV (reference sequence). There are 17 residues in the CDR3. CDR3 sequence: CASSFGRFYSGANVLTF. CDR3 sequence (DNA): TGTGCCAGCAGTTTTGGCCGATTTTACTCTGGGGCCAACGTCCTGACTTTC.

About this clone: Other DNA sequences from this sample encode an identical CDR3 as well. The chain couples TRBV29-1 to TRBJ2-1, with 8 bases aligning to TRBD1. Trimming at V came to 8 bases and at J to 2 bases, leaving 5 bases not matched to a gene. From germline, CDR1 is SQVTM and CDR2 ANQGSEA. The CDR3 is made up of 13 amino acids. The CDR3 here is CSSEDRAYNEQFF. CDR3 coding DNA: TGCAGCAGCGAGGACAGGGCCTACAATGAGCAGTTCTTC.

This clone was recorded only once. The chain's CDR3 is CASSLAGQGLVATNEKLFF. The CDR3 region has the DNA TGCGCCAGCAGCTTGGCGGGACAGGGACTAGTTGCAACTAATGAAAAACTGTTTTTT. V gene TRBV5-1 combines with J gene TRBJ1-4, with TRBD1 matching 9 bases. This CDR3 is 19 amino acids long. V gave up 0 bases and J gave up 0 bases; unmatched junction bases: 9. Germline CDR1 reads SGHRS; CDR2 reads YFSETQ.

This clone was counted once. CDR3 coding DNA: TGTGCCAGCAGCCAAGGGACAGGGGAATTATATCAGCCCCAGCATTTT. Translation: CASSQGTGELYQPQHF. The chain employs TRBV11-2 and TRBJ1-5; 10 positions match TRBD1. Germline V gene sequence: CDR1 SGHAT, CDR2 FQNNGV. The CDR3 spans 16 residues. V dropped 5 bases and J dropped 5; count of bases not matched to a gene: 9.

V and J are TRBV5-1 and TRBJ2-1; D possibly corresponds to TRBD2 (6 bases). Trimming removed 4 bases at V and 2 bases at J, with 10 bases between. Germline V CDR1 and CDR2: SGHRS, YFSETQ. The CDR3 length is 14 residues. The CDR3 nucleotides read TGCGCCAGCAGCGGGACGGGGGCCTACAATGAGCAGTTCTTC. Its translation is CASSGTGAYNEQFF.

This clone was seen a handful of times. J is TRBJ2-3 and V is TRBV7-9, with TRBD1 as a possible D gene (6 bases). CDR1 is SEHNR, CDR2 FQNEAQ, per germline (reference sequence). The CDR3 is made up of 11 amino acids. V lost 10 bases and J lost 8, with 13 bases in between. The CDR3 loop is CAILTGITQYF. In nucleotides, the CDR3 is TGTGCCATCCTTACAGGGATTACGCAGTATTTT.

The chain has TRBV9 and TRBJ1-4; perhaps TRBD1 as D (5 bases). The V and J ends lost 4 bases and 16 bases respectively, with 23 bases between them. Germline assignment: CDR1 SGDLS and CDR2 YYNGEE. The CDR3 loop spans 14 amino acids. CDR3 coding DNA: TGTGCCAGCAGCCCAACTCTGGGGGGAGGCGCACCGTTTTTT. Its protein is CASSPTLGGGAPFF.

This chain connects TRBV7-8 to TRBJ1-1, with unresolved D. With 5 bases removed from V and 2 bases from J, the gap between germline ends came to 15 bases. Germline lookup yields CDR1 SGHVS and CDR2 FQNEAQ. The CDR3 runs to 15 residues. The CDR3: CASSLKLGLNTEAFF. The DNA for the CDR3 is TGTGCCAGCAGCCTTAAACTTGGGCTCAACACTGAAGCTTTCTTT.

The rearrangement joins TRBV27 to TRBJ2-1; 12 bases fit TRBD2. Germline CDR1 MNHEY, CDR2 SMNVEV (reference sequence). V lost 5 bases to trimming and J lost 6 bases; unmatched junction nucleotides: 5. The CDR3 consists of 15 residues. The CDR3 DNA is TGTGCCAGCAGTGACCCTAGCGGGAGGGTCAATGAGCAGTTCTTC. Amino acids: CASSDPSGRVNEQFF.

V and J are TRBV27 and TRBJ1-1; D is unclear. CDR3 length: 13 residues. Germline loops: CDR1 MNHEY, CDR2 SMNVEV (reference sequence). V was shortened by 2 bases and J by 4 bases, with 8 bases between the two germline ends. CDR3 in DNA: TGTGCCAGCAGTTTAGTAGCGACCACTGAAGCTTTCTTT. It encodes CASSLVATTEAFF.